These T cell receptor beta chains were read from a single sample in a study of blood T cells in healthy people across ages. A single record per CDR3 protein comes from TCRdb applying MiXCR to the 5' RACE reads. The table lists 550,000 to 750,000 distinct CDR3 sequences, 21% of them singletons, with 3.5% to 4% in the top ten. Sequencing used blood. The receptors were gathered from a man between 70 and 80 years old in good health. Both conserved end residues are trimmed from each CDR3. The order of the fields is V gene, J gene, CDR3 protein.

v_call: TRBV20-1; j_call: TRBJ2-3; cdr3_aa: SAREAPSTDTQY
v_call: TRBV18; j_call: TRBJ2-1; cdr3_aa: ASSPATGSYNEQF
v_call: TRBV4-1; j_call: TRBJ2-5; cdr3_aa: ASSQDLRGRGETQY
v_call: TRBV28; j_call: TRBJ2-1; cdr3_aa: ASSYQSSRSIYNEQF
v_call: TRBV12-3/TRBV12-4; j_call: TRBJ1-2; cdr3_aa: ASFRGGDYGYT
v_call: TRBV27; j_call: TRBJ2-3; cdr3_aa: ASIPLVLVTDTQY
v_call: TRBV19; j_call: TRBJ1-5; cdr3_aa: ASSKSTGGGNQPQH
v_call: TRBV29-1; j_call: TRBJ2-5; cdr3_aa: SVGLAETQY
v_call: TRBV20-1; j_call: TRBJ2-3; cdr3_aa: SVLGLAGGKYTDTQY
v_call: TRBV5-1; j_call: TRBJ2-1; cdr3_aa: ASSPMAIAYNEQL
v_call: TRBV5-1; j_call: TRBJ1-5; cdr3_aa: ASSLVGGSNQPQH
v_call: TRBV28; j_call: TRBJ1-2; cdr3_aa: ASSPGTPGIYGYT
v_call: TRBV15; j_call: TRBJ2-5; cdr3_aa: ATSRDKEAGVETQY
v_call: TRBV27; j_call: TRBJ2-5; cdr3_aa: ASSLGLRSQETQY
v_call: TRBV7-9; j_call: TRBJ2-7; cdr3_aa: ASSFGTGISYEQY
v_call: TRBV2; j_call: TRBJ1-4; cdr3_aa: ASSETAGSREKLF
v_call: TRBV5-1; j_call: TRBJ2-1; cdr3_aa: ASSLGQGGIYNEQF
v_call: TRBV14; j_call: TRBJ2-4; cdr3_aa: ASSQDIGGGIQY
v_call: TRBV28; j_call: TRBJ1-6; cdr3_aa: ASSLQTGGGRSLH
v_call: TRBV21-1; j_call: .; cdr3_aa: ASSKGSGRSSYEQY
v_call: TRBV2; j_call: TRBJ1-6; cdr3_aa: ASRSGTGHNSPLH
v_call: TRBV4-1; j_call: TRBJ1-5; cdr3_aa: ASSLRLDYQPQH
v_call: TRBV3-1; j_call: TRBJ1-2; cdr3_aa: ASSQDGRGSYT
v_call: TRBV5-1; j_call: .; cdr3_aa: ASSSGGGQGSYEQY
v_call: TRBV7-2; j_call: TRBJ2-7; cdr3_aa: ASSQQTSVSYEQY
v_call: TRBV4-2; j_call: .; cdr3_aa: ASSQGLAGERDNEQF
v_call: TRBV12-3/TRBV12-4; j_call: TRBJ2-3; cdr3_aa: ASSLERFTDTQY
v_call: TRBV7-9; j_call: TRBJ1-2; cdr3_aa: ASSFSTGNYGYT
v_call: TRBV11-2; j_call: TRBJ2-5; cdr3_aa: ASSHTYLGLAGGPYEQY
v_call: TRBV9; j_call: TRBJ2-1; cdr3_aa: ASSSSWDGRHNEQF
v_call: TRBV6-6; j_call: .; cdr3_aa: ASSATSRLSYEQY
v_call: TRBV27; j_call: .; cdr3_aa: ASSRTVAGGPWNEQY
v_call: TRBV29-1; j_call: TRBJ2-2; cdr3_aa: SVAGTSANTGELF
v_call: TRBV7-2; j_call: TRBJ1-6; cdr3_aa: ASSLGQPNSPLH
v_call: TRBV5-1; j_call: TRBJ2-5; cdr3_aa: ASSFGGVSTQTQY
v_call: TRBV20-1; j_call: TRBJ1-3; cdr3_aa: SANRVRSGNTIY
v_call: TRBV2; j_call: TRBJ2-7; cdr3_aa: ASSATSGRAGEQY
v_call: TRBV2; j_call: TRBJ2-3; cdr3_aa: ASSLEAETSTDTQY
v_call: TRBV7-9; j_call: TRBJ1-1; cdr3_aa: ASSFRVGTEAF
v_call: TRBV12-3/TRBV12-4; j_call: TRBJ2-4; cdr3_aa: ASSLEGMGAKNIQY
v_call: TRBV12-3/TRBV12-4; j_call: TRBJ2-2; cdr3_aa: ANTLRGVTGELF
v_call: TRBV7-7; j_call: TRBJ2-1; cdr3_aa: ASSWGTNNEQF
v_call: TRBV20-1; j_call: TRBJ2-4; cdr3_aa: SSRPLAKNIQY
v_call: TRBV28; j_call: TRBJ1-2; cdr3_aa: ASSSAATGFGYT
v_call: TRBV28; j_call: .; cdr3_aa: ASRLNWGNEQF
v_call: TRBV7-9; j_call: TRBJ2-1; cdr3_aa: ASSPLPGASLDEQF
v_call: TRBV2; j_call: TRBJ2-1; cdr3_aa: ASKLGSYNEQF
v_call: TRBV7-9; j_call: TRBJ1-4; cdr3_aa: ASSLASGQAEKLF
v_call: TRBV12-3/TRBV12-4; j_call: TRBJ1-1; cdr3_aa: ASSLVWTGNTEAF
v_call: TRBV2; j_call: TRBJ1-2; cdr3_aa: ASRGTGVNYGYT
v_call: TRBV5-1; j_call: TRBJ2-2; cdr3_aa: ASSFFQNTGELF